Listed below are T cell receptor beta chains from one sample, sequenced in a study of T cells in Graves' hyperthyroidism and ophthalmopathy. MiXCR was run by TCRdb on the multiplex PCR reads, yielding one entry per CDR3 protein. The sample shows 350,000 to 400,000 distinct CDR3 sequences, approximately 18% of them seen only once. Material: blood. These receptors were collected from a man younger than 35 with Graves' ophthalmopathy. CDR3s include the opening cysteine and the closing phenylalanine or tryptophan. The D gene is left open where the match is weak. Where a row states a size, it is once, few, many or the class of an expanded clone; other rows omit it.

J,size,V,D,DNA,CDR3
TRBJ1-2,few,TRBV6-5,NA,TGTGCCAGCAGTTATGATCCCGACGGAGCCCCCTCATATGGCTACACCTTC,CASSYDPDGAPSYGYTF
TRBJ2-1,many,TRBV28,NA,TGTGCCAGCAGTTTATCGGCCGGGGAGATTGAGCAGTTCTTC,CASSLSAGEIEQFF
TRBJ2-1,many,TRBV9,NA,TGTGCCAGCAGCGTAGAAGGGGGATACAATGAGCAGTTCTTC,CASSVEGGYNEQFF
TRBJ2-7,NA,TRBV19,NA,TGTGCCAGTAGCCCCATCCCGGGACAACTCTACGAGCAGTACTTC,CASSPIPGQLYEQYF
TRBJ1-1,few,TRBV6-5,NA,TGTGCCAGCAGTTACATGGAGTCGAACACTGAAGCTTTCTTT,CASSYMESNTEAFF
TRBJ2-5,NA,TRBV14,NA,TGTGCCAGCAGCCAAGTAGTGGACAGAATACAAGAGACCCAGTACTTC,CASSQVVDRIQETQYF
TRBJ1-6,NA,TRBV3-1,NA,TGTGCCAGCAGCCTTGGGACGGCTTGGGGACCCCTCCACTTT,CASSLGTAWGPLHF
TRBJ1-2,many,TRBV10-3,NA,TGTGCCATATCCGACGCAAATGATGGCTACACCTTC,CAISDANDGYTF
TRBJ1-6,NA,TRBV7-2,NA,TGTGCCAGCAGCTTAGATCTCTTATCCTATAATTCACCCCTCCACTTT,CASSLDLLSYNSPLHF
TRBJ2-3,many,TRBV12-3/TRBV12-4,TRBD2,TGTGCCAACAGTCAGACTAGCGGGATAACAGATACGCAGTATTTT,CANSQTSGITDTQYF
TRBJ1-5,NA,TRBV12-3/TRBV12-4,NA,TGTGCCAGCAGTTCCCTCCGGACGCGGACCCTTAGCAATCAGCCCCAGCATTTT,CASSSLRTRTLSNQPQHF
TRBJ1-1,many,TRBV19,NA,TGTGCCAGTAGTTCTACCCGGGACGGGTTGAACACTGAAGCTTTCTTT,CASSSTRDGLNTEAFF
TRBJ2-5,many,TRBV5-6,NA,TGTGCCAGCAACCGGGAGTTCGGGACCCAGTACTTC,CASNREFGTQYF
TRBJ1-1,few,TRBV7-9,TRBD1,TGTGCCAGCAGCTCGCCCGACAGGGGGCTCACTGAAGCTTTCTTT,CASSSPDRGLTEAFF
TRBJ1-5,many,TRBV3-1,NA,TGTGCCAGCAGCCTGGGGATCAATCAGCCCCAGCATTTT,CASSLGINQPQHF
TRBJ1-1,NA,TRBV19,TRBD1,TGTGCCAGTAGTCCCTACTCCACAGGGGTCACTGAAGCTTTCTTT,CASSPYSTGVTEAFF
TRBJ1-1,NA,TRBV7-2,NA,TGTGCCAGCAGCTTAAAACGGGTCGGTTCAGGCACTGAAGCTTTCTTT,CASSLKRVGSGTEAFF
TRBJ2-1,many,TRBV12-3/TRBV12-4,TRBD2,TGTGCCAGCAGTTTAGGACGGGGGGTCGTGGGAAATGAGCAGTTCTTC,CASSLGRGVVGNEQFF
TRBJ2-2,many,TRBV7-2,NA,TGTGCCAGCAGCTTATCCCGGGACTCCGCGAACACCGGGGAGCTGTTTTTT,CASSLSRDSANTGELFF
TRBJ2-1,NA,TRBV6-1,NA,TGTGCCAGCAGTTTAACAGCGTTGTCCTACAATGAGCAGTTCTTC,CASSLTALSYNEQFF
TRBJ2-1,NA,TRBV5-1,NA,TGCGCCAGCAGCATGCGGACTCATTCGGATGAGCAGTTCTTC,CASSMRTHSDEQFF
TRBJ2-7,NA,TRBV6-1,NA,TGTGCCAGCAGTTTCATCGCGTCGGGACCCAACGAGCAGTACTTC,CASSFIASGPNEQYF
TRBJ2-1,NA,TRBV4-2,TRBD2,TGTGCCAGCAGCCAAGCTAGCGGGGGAGTAAGCTACAATGAGCAGTTCTTC,CASSQASGGVSYNEQFF
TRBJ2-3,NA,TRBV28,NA,TGTGCCAGCAGTTCGGGACCCAACACAGATACGCAGTATTTT,CASSSGPNTDTQYF
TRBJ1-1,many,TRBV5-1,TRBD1,TGCGCCAGCAGCCTGGACAGGGCGGGAGTCACTGAAGCTTTCTTT,CASSLDRAGVTEAFF
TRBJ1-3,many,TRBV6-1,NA,TGTGCCAGCAGTGGAGGAAGAGACGCTGGAAACACCATATATTTT,CASSGGRDAGNTIYF
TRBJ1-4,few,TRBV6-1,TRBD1,TGTGCCAGCGGGGACAGGGGAGCTGAAAAACTGTTTTTT,CASGDRGAEKLFF
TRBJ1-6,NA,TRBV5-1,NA,TGCGCCAGCAGCTTGGAAACCGGGGGGGGCAAGGTCCACTTT,CASSLETGGGKVHF
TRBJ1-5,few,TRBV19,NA,TGTGCCAGTAGTATAGCGGGGGAAAATCAGCCCCAGCATTTT,CASSIAGENQPQHF
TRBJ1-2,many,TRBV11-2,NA,TGTGCCAGCAGCCAGCCCCAGGGATATGGCTACACCTTC,CASSQPQGYGYTF
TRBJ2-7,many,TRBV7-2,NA,TGTGCCAGCATCCCCGCGTCAGCCGACTACGAGCAGTACTTC,CASIPASADYEQYF
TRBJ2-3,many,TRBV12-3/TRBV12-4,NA,TGTGCCAGCAGTTTAGCGCCAGATACGCAGTATTTT,CASSLAPDTQYF
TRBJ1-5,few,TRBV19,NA,TGTGCCAGTAGTATAGGGTCGGTGCAGCCCCAGCATTTT,CASSIGSVQPQHF
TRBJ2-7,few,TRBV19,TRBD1,TGTGCCAGTAGTAGGGGGACAGGTAGCGACGAGCAGTACTTC,CASSRGTGSDEQYF
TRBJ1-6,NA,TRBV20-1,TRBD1,TGCAGTGCTGGACAGGGGGCCTATAATTCACCCCTCCACTTT,CSAGQGAYNSPLHF
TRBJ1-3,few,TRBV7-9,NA,TGTGCCAGCAGCGCAGGACCCGGTGGAAACACCATATATTTT,CASSAGPGGNTIYF
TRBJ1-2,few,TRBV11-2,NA,TGTGCCAGCAGCTCGACAGTTAGGGGCGTCTACACCTTC,CASSSTVRGVYTF
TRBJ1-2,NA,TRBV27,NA,TGTGCCAGCAGCGTTATACAGGGAGCGGGCTACACCTTC,CASSVIQGAGYTF
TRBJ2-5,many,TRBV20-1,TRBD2,TGCAGTGCTACCGGTCCCGGGACTAGCGGGGGGGCCTTGGAGACCCAGTACTTC,CSATGPGTSGGALETQYF
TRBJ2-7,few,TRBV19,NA,TGTGCCAGTAGTGACGGGCCGCAGCAGTTCTACGAGCAGTACTTC,CASSDGPQQFYEQYF
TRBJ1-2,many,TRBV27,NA,TGTGCCAGCAGTTACGGAGCCTCCTATGGCTACACCTTC,CASSYGASYGYTF
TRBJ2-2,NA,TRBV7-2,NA,TGTGCCAGCAGCCCTGTGGGGACCACCGGGGAGCTGTTTTTT,CASSPVGTTGELFF
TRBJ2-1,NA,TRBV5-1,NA,TGCGCCAGCAGCCCCCTTACGGGCGGGGGCTTCTACAATGAGCAGTTCTTC,CASSPLTGGGFYNEQFF
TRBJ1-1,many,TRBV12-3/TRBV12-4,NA,TGTGCCAGCACCCTGAGGTTAGGGCTGAACACTGAAGCTTTCTTT,CASTLRLGLNTEAFF
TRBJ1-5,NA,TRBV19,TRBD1,TGTGCCAGTAGTACCACAGGGGTTCGAAATCAGCCCCAGCATTTT,CASSTTGVRNQPQHF
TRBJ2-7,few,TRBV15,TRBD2,TGTGCCACCAGCAGACCCTTGAGCGGGGGACCCTACGAGCAGTACTTC,CATSRPLSGGPYEQYF
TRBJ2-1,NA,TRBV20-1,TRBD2,TGCAGTGCTAGGCCTGGAGTAGCGGGGGGGCCAGTCCATGAGCAGTTCTTC,CSARPGVAGGPVHEQFF
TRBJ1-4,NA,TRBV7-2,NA,TGTGCCAGCAGCTTACAGAGAGGGGATGAAAAACTGTTTTTT,CASSLQRGDEKLFF
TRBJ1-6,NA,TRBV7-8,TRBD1,TGTGCCAGCAGCAAAGACAGGGGGCTTAATTCACCCCTCCACTTT,CASSKDRGLNSPLHF
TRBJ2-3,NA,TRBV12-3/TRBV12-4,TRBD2,TGTGCCAGCAGTTTATGGGGAGGGGAGAATACGCAGTATTTT,CASSLWGGENTQYF